This passage covers 2 T cell receptor beta chains from one sample sequenced in a study of shared clonotypes between healthy human individuals (dated by TCRdb to 2019 to 2021). The library was obtained by the immunoSEQ multiplex PCR assay. In its TCRdb copy, this immuneACCESS table keeps in-frame sequences only and misses some clones. Where compared with another copy, unresolved V genes explain less than half of these, and the others have no known cause. The sample yields about 600,000 clones; approximately 97% were counted once. About 0.06% of the sample lies in the top ten. The sample consisted of naive CD4+ T cells sorted from blood. Reading the label with the study, this specimen's cell subset or site is: CD45RA+ positively selected. These receptors were taken from a young woman in good health.

The rearrangement links TRBV27 to TRBJ2-7; 9 bases line up with TRBD2. From germline, CDR1 is MNHEY and CDR2 SMNVEV (reference sequence). The V and J ends lost 7 bases and 0 bases, in that order; junction bases with no gene match: 4. CDR3 size: 14 residues. This CDR3 reads CASKGLANSYEQYF. As DNA, the CDR3 is TGTGCCAGCAAAGGACTAGCGAACTCCTACGAGCAGTACTTC.

The rearrangement joins TRBV4-1 to TRBJ2-4; TRBD2 matches at 9 bases. V shed 1 base, J shed 0 bases, and the junction held 4 bases outside the gene matches. The germline gives CDR1 MGHRA, CDR2 YSYEKL. The length of the CDR3 is 17 residues. CDR3 amino acids: CASSQVAGAIAKNIQYF. As DNA, the CDR3 is TGCGCCAGCAGCCAAGTAGCGGGAGCTATAGCCAAAAACATTCAGTACTTC.